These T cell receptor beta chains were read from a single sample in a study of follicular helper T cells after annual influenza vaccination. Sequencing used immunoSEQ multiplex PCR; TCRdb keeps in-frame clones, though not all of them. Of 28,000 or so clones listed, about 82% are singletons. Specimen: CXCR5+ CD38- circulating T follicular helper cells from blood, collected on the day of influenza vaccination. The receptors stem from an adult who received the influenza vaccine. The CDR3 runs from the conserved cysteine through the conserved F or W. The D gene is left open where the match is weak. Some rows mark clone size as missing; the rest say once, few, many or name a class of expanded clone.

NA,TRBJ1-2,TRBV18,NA,TGTGCCAGCTCACCCCCAGGCAGATTGGACTATGGCTACACCTTC,CASSPPGRLDYGYTF
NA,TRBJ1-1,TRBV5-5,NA,TGTGCCAGCAGCTTGTACGCAGGGACTGAAGCTTTCTTT,CASSLYAGTEAFF
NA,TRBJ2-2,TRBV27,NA,TGTGCCAGCAGTCCCCTACCCCCCCGTTCCGGGGAGCTGTTTTTT,CASSPLPPRSGELFF
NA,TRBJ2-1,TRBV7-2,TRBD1,TGTGCCAGCCTGGAGACAGGGTCCCACAATGAGCAGTTCTTC,CASLETGSHNEQFF
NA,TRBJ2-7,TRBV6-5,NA,TGTGCCAGCAGTTACGGGGGACCACGGCGGGGTTACGAGCAGTACTTC,CASSYGGPRRGYEQYF
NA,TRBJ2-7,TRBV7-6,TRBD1,TGTGCCAGCAGCTCACAGGGGCCCTACGAGCAGTACTTC,CASSSQGPYEQYF
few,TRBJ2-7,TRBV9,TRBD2,TGTGCCAGCAGCGCGGGACTAGCGGGAGACGAGCAGTACTTC,CASSAGLAGDEQYF
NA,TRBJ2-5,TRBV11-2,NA,NA,CASSYTFGGGTETQYF
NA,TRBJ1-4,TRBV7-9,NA,TGTGCCAGCAGGCGGGGCGTGTCGGAAAAACTGTTTTTT,CASRRGVSEKLFF
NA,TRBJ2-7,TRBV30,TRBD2,TGTGCCTGCCCCTTGGCGGGGGGCAACGAGCAGTACTTC,CACPLAGGNEQYF
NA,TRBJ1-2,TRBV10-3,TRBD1,TGTGCCATCAGTGAGGCCCCCGACAGGGCTAACTATGGCTACACCTTC,CAISEAPDRANYGYTF
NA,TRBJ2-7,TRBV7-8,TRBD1,TGTGCCAGCAGCTTAGCGGGACAGGCGGTGTACGAGCAGTACTTC,CASSLAGQAVYEQYF
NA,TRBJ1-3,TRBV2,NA,TGTGCCAGCAGTCGCGAGGGAAACACCATATATTTT,CASSREGNTIYF
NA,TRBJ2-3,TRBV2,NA,TGTGCCAGCAGGCGTGGAGGGGCGAATACGCAGTATTTT,CASRRGGANTQYF
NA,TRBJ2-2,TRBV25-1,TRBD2,TGTGCCAGCAGTTTACGTGGGGGGGCGAACACCGGGGAGCTGTTTTTT,CASSLRGGANTGELFF
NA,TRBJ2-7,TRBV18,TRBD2,TGTGCCAGCTCACCCCAAACTAGCGGGGGAAGGTACGAGCAGTACTTC,CASSPQTSGGRYEQYF
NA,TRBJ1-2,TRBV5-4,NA,TGTGCCAGCAGCTTACTGCAGGGAAACTATGGCTACACCTTC,CASSLLQGNYGYTF
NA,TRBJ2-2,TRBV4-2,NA,TGTGCCAGCAGCCAAGGAGGAGGAGGGTTGAACACCGGGGAGCTGTTTTTT,CASSQGGGGLNTGELFF
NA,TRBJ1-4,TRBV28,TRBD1,TGTGCCAGCAGTTTGACAGGGAGTAATGAAAAACTGTTTTTT,CASSLTGSNEKLFF
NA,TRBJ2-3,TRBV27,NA,TGTGCCAGCAGAAAAAGGGGTGGCGTCAGTCGCACAGATACGCAGTATTTT,CASRKRGGVSRTDTQYF
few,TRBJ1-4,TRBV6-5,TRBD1,TGTGCCAGCAGCCAACCGGGACAGGATGAAAAACTGTTTTTT,CASSQPGQDEKLFF
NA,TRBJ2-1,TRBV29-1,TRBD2,TGCAGCGTAGGACTAGCGGGAGGGTCCGTGGAGTTCTTC,CSVGLAGGSVEFF
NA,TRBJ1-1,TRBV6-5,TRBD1,TGTGCCAGCACCATTTCGAGGGGGCATCGAGCTTTCTTT,CASTISRGHRAFF
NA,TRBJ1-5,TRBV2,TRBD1,TGTGCCAGCAGGACAGGGTCCAATCAGCCCCAGCATTTT,CASRTGSNQPQHF
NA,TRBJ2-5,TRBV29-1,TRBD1,TGCAGCGTTGAAGGCAGACAGGGGGCAATCGAGACCCAGTACTTC,CSVEGRQGAIETQYF
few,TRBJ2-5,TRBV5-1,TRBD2,TGCGCCAGCAGCAATATAGCGGGGGGAAACCAAGAGACCCAGTACTTC,CASSNIAGGNQETQYF
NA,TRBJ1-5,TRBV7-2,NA,TGTGCCAGCAGTTCGGGAGGGGGTCAGCCCCAGCATTTT,CASSSGGGQPQHF
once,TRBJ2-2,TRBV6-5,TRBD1,TGTGCCAGCAGAGGGGACAGGGTAAACACCGGGGAGCTGTTTTTT,CASRGDRVNTGELFF
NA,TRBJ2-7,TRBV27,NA,TGTGCCAGCAGTTTAAAAGGAGGGCCCTCCGAGCAGTACTTC,CASSLKGGPSEQYF
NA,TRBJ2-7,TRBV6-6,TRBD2,TGTGCCAGCAGTTTCGGGGGGAGCGGGAAATACGAGCAGTACTTC,CASSFGGSGKYEQYF
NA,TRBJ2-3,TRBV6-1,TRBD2,TGTGCCAGCAGTGACCAGCGGGGCCCCGGCAGAGATACGCAGTATTTT,CASSDQRGPGRDTQYF
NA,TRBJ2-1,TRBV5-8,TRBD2,TGTGCCAGCAGCATCCTCAGCGGGGGCCTCGCTAATTACAATGAGCAGTTCTTC,CASSILSGGLANYNEQFF
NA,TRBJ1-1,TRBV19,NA,TGTGCCAGTAGCGACAGCACGATAGGAAACACTGAAGCTTTCTTT,CASSDSTIGNTEAFF
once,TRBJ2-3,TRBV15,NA,TGTGCCACCAGCAGAGATGGGGGCTTACATTTT,CATSRDGGLHF
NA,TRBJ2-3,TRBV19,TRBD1,TGTGCCAGTAGCCTAAGATGGGACAGGGCCTTGACAGATACGCAGTATTTT,CASSLRWDRALTDTQYF
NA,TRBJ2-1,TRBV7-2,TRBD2,TGTGCCAGCAGCCCCTCGCTAGCGGGGTCGTACAATGAGCAGTTCTTC,CASSPSLAGSYNEQFF
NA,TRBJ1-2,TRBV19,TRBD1,TGTGCCAGTAAATACGTGGGCCAGGGGGCGAGAGGCTACACCTTC,CASKYVGQGARGYTF
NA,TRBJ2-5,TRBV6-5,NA,TGTGCCAGCAGAACGTCCGGGACACGGGAGACCCAGTACTTC,CASRTSGTRETQYF
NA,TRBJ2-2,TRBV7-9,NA,TGTGCCAGCAGACCCCCCGGGCGCCTAGCCACCGGGGAGCTGTTTTTT,CASRPPGRLATGELFF
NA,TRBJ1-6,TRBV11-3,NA,TGTGCCAGCAGCTTATACGTCGGGTCACCCCTCCACTTT,CASSLYVGSPLHF
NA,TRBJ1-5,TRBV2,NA,TGTGCCAGCAGGGGCCCGGGGGGTAGAAGCAATCAGCCCCAGCATTTT,CASRGPGGRSNQPQHF
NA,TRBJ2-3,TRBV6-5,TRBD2,TGTGCCAGCAGTTCCGCCTCCGGGACTAGCGGGAGTACGCAGTATTTT,CASSSASGTSGSTQYF
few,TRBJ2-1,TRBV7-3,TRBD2,TGTGCCAGCAGCTTGGGAGCTAGCGGGGGGGCATATGAGCAGTTCTTC,CASSLGASGGAYEQFF
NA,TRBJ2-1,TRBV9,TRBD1,TGTGCCAGCAGCGTAGGGACAGGGAATGCGAATGAGCAGTTCTTC,CASSVGTGNANEQFF
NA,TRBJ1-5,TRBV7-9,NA,TGTGCCAGCAGCTTCGACGGTTCGGGGAATCAGCCCCAGCATTTT,CASSFDGSGNQPQHF
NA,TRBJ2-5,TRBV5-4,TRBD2,TGTGCCAGCAGCGTTATTAGCGGGGGGGCAGTTGAGACCCAGTACTTC,CASSVISGGAVETQYF
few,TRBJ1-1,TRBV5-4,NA,TGTGCCAGCAGCCAACCTACAGAGAACACTGAAGCTTTCTTT,CASSQPTENTEAFF
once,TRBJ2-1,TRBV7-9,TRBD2,TGTGCCAGCAGCTTCCTAGCGGGGTCCAATGAGCAGTTCTTC,CASSFLAGSNEQFF
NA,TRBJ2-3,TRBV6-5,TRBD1,TGTGCCAGCAGTTACGGACAGGGGATGACAGATACGCAGTATTTT,CASSYGQGMTDTQYF
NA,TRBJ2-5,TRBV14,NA,TGTGCCAGCAGCCTCCGACAGAAAGAGACCCAGTACTTC,CASSLRQKETQYF
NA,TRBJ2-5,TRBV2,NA,TGTGCCAGCAGGGGGACAGCGGGGACCCAGTACTTC,CASRGTAGTQYF
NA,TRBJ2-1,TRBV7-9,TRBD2,TGTGCCAGCAGCGAGACTAGCGGGAGTCCTAATGAGCAGTTCTTC,CASSETSGSPNEQFF
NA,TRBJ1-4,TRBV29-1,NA,TGCAGCGGGTCGGGGGTAACTAATGAAAAACTGTTTTTT,CSGSGVTNEKLFF
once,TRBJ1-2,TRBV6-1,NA,TGTGCCAGCAGTGGAAGTCGGTATGGCTACACCTTC,CASSGSRYGYTF
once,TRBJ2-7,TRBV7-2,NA,TGTGCCAGCAGCCGAGAGGCGTCAGCCTACGAGCAGTACTTC,CASSREASAYEQYF
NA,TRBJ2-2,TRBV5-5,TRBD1,TGTGCCAGCAGCTTGGCCCCTTTGACAGGGTCCACCGGGGAGCTGTTTTTT,CASSLAPLTGSTGELFF
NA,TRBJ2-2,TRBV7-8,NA,TGTGCCAGCAGCTTAATCAGGGTTCGCACCGGGGAGCTGTTTTTT,CASSLIRVRTGELFF
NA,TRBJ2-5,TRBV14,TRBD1,TGTGCCAGCAGCCAAGAAGGGGGCTATCAAGAGACCCAGTACTTC,CASSQEGGYQETQYF
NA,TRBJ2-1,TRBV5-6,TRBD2,TGTGCCAGCAGCTCCCGACTAGCGGGGAATCGATACAATGAGCAGTTCTTC,CASSSRLAGNRYNEQFF
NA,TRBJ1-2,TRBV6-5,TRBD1,TGTGCCAGCAGTTCCCGGCAGGGGGCTGGCTACACCTTC,CASSSRQGAGYTF